The rows below give T cell receptor beta chains drawn from one sample of a study of PD-L1 blockade in urothelial cancer. Sequencing was performed with immunoSEQ multiplex PCR; in TCRdb, only in-frame clones are kept and a portion is missing. This table has roughly 120,000 clones, approximately 89% appearing once. The sequenced sample was PBMCs, obtained around atezolizumab (anti-PD-L1) treatment. These receptors were taken from a man aged 60-69 years with urothelial cancer. CDR3s include the opening cysteine and the closing phenylalanine or tryptophan. A D gene is named only where the DNA matches it firmly. Expanded clones are given a class, and other clones once, few, many or no size at all.

j_call clone_size v_call d_call cdr3_aa cdr3_nt
TRBJ2-1 . TRBV29-1 . CSAGSRAGPRDEQFF TGCAGCGCCGGCTCCCGCGCGGGGCCTCGGGATGAGCAGTTCTTC
TRBJ1-2 . TRBV29-1 . CSVVLSSGGDGYTF TGCAGCGTTGTTCTATCATCTGGGGGCGATGGCTACACCTTC
TRBJ2-1 . TRBV11-2 TRBD2 CASSFGGGFLNEQFF TGTGCCAGCAGCTTTGGGGGGGGGTTTCTCAATGAGCAGTTCTTC
TRBJ2-7 . TRBV28 TRBD2 CASLGLAGGSYEQYF TGTGCCAGCCTGGGACTAGCGGGAGGATCCTACGAGCAGTACTTC
TRBJ2-5 . TRBV6-1 TRBD2 CASSEGGTSLRETQYF TGTGCCAGCAGTGAAGGGGGGACTAGCCTCAGAGAGACCCAGTACTTC
TRBJ2-6 . TRBV7-2 . CASSSLTGANVLTF TGTGCCAGCAGCTCCCTTACTGGGGCCAACGTCCTGACTTTC
TRBJ1-2 . TRBV2 TRBD1 CATGQGIAGGYTF TGTGCCACAGGACAGGGGATCGCGGGCGGCTACACCTTC
TRBJ2-7 . TRBV6-1 TRBD1 CASSERGDRLRSYEQYF TGTGCCAGCAGTGAGAGAGGGGACAGGCTACGCTCCTACGAGCAGTACTTC
TRBJ2-7 . TRBV6-5 . CASTLSGGQPYEQYF TGTGCCAGCACCCTAAGCGGGGGACAGCCTTACGAGCAGTACTTC
TRBJ2-1 once TRBV2 TRBD2 CASSESTSENEQFF TGTGCCAGCAGTGAGTCTACTAGCGAAAATGAGCAGTTCTTC
TRBJ1-1 . TRBV25-1 TRBD1 CASRGQGLPTEAFF TGTGCCAGCCGAGGACAGGGCTTGCCCACTGAAGCTTTCTTT
TRBJ2-5 . TRBV19 . CASSIIGRGTSQETQYF TGTGCCAGTAGTATTATCGGGCGGGGCACTAGCCAAGAGACCCAGTACTTC
TRBJ1-2 . TRBV6-5 . CASSYPLGGYTF TGTGCCAGCAGTTACCCCCTCGGGGGCTACACCTTC
TRBJ2-1 . TRBV11-2 . CASSLGRGYNEQFF TGTGCCAGCAGCTTAGGTCGGGGCTACAATGAGCAGTTCTTC
TRBJ1-5 . TRBV2 . CASTIGTNQPQHF TGTGCCAGCACGATCGGTACCAATCAGCCCCAGCATTTT
TRBJ1-2 few TRBV6-6 . CASSYSEINYGYTF TGTGCCAGCAGTTACTCGGAGATCAACTATGGCTACACCTTC
TRBJ1-2 . TRBV27 . CASSFGQGLGYTF TGTGCCAGCAGTTTTGGCCAGGGGCTTGGCTACACCTTC
TRBJ2-2 . TRBV30 . CAWKSGGSETGELFF TGTGCCTGGAAATCTGGGGGCAGTGAAACCGGGGAGCTGTTTTTT
TRBJ1-5 . TRBV21-1 . CASSSLFRDRGMSGNQPQHF TGTGCCAGCAGCAGTTTGTTCCGGGACAGGGGGATGAGCGGTAATCAGCCCCAGCATTTT
TRBJ2-1 . TRBV6-1 . CASSELRGYNEQFF TGTGCCAGCAGTGAATTAAGAGGGTACAATGAGCAGTTCTTC
TRBJ2-3 . TRBV10-3 . CAISERGRGADTQYF TGTGCCATCAGTGAAAGGGGGAGGGGGGCAGATACGCAGTATTTT
TRBJ2-2 . TRBV6-4 TRBD1 CASSGRDRGSTGELFF TGTGCCAGCAGTGGGCGGGACAGGGGGAGCACCGGGGAGCTGTTTTTT
TRBJ1-5 . TRBV28 . CASTPSGGDQPQHF TGTGCCAGCACCCCCTCGGGGGGGGATCAGCCCCAGCATTTT
TRBJ2-7 . TRBV6-5 . CASSYSESRLYEQYF TGTGCCAGCAGTTACTCTGAAAGCAGGTTGTACGAGCAGTACTTC
TRBJ2-1 few TRBV5-4 . CASSLGVAASSYNEQFF TGTGCCAGCAGCTTGGGAGTAGCGGCTAGCTCCTACAATGAGCAGTTCTTC
TRBJ2-7 . TRBV7-2 TRBD1 CASSLGFGQVYEQYF TGTGCCAGCAGCTTAGGTTTTGGACAGGTTTACGAGCAGTACTTC
TRBJ2-1 . TRBV27 . CASRQIRGTWNEQFF TGTGCCAGCAGGCAAATACGAGGGACATGGAATGAGCAGTTCTTC
TRBJ1-1 . TRBV5-1 . CASSSGSDTEAFF TGCGCCAGCAGCTCGGGGTCAGACACTGAAGCTTTCTTT
TRBJ1-2 few TRBV5-4 TRBD1 CASSLWDRGNYGYTF TGTGCCAGCAGCTTGTGGGACAGGGGTAACTATGGCTACACCTTC
TRBJ2-3 . TRBV5-1 . CASSLETGFMDTQYF TGCGCCAGCAGCTTGGAAACAGGGTTTATGGATACGCAGTATTTT
TRBJ2-7 . TRBV18 TRBD1 CASSPPAGGVFNEQYF TGTGCCAGCTCACCACCGGCAGGGGGCGTTTTCAACGAGCAGTACTTC
TRBJ2-1 . TRBV11-2 TRBD2 CASSLRRTSGGNHNEQFF TGTGCCAGCAGCTTAAGGAGAACTAGCGGGGGAAACCACAATGAGCAGTTCTTC
TRBJ2-1 . TRBV4-3 . CASSQDRLVPPFF TGCGCCAGCAGCCAAGACCGACTAGTTCCCCCGTTCTTC
TRBJ1-1 . TRBV5-1 . CASSLAPPGQNTEAFF TGCGCCAGCAGCTTGGCCCCGCCCGGACAGAACACTGAAGCTTTCTTT
TRBJ1-1 . TRBV6-4 . CASSVEPNTEAFF TGTGCCAGCAGTGTGGAGCCGAACACTGAAGCTTTCTTT
TRBJ2-5 once TRBV5-1 TRBD1 CASSRPGQRVGAQETQYF TGCGCCAGCAGCAGACCGGGACAGAGAGTAGGGGCTCAAGAGACCCAGTACTTC
TRBJ2-7 once TRBV30 . CAWSRGTYYEQYF TGTGCCTGGAGTCGGGGTACTTACTACGAGCAGTACTTC
TRBJ2-7 . TRBV7-6 TRBD1 CASSLARDRGHEQYF TGTGCCAGCAGCTTAGCCCGGGACAGGGGTCACGAGCAGTACTTC
TRBJ2-5 . TRBV4-3 . CASSQDFGGAQYF TGCGCCAGCAGCCAAGATTTTGGAGGGGCCCAGTACTTC
TRBJ2-5 . TRBV6-4 TRBD1 CASNSAGQGSQETQYF TGTGCCAGCAACTCCGCGGGACAGGGGTCCCAAGAGACCCAGTACTTC